The clone carrying this T cell receptor beta chain was recorded a few times. What it binds is not known. This sample was included in a study of cytomegalovirus exposure and HLA in healthy donors. Donors showed nominal health when sampled, although they likely had unrecorded immune exposures. There are 13 residues in the CDR3. The germline V gene encodes CDR1 MDHEN and CDR2 SYDVKM. Losses at the gene ends were 6 bases for V and 4 bases for J; bases not matched to a gene: 2. Study observations and caveats: Follow-up analysis seemed to connect common viral pathogens with several of the most significant clusters identified.

PCR amplification relied on 60 Vbeta primers (plus 13 Jbeta primers). The method was immunoSEQ multiplex PCR; TCRdb's version includes in-frame clones alone and lacks a portion of them. The sample includes 150,000 to 200,000 clones, around 70% seen only once; the top ten take approximately 4.4%. The chain joins TRBV28 to TRBJ1-2; 10 bases agree with TRBD1. Specimen: PBMCs. This clonotype originated in a man aged 18 to 29 in good health and CMV-seropositive. CDR3 DNA sequence: TGTGCCAGCAGCTGGGACAGGGGCTATGGCTACACCTTC. Amino acids: CASSWDRGYGYTF.